This paragraph covers one TCR beta chain sequence. The CDR3 consists of 15 residues. Per germline, CDR1 LNHNV and CDR2 YYDKDF (reference sequence). V lost 0 bases and J 2 bases, leaving 7 bases between the germline ends. This entry is derived from a study of blood T cell repertoires in COVID-19. In the study overall: Some COVID-19 samples were acute and others convalescent; all came from the United States, Italy and Spain.

Profiled with immunoSEQ multiplex PCR; TCRdb holds only in-frame clones, not every one. The repertoire has some 170,000 clones, 77% of them found once; the top ten carry 2.5% to 3%. V usage is TRBV15 and J usage is TRBJ1-4; D gene uncertain. This TCR was recovered from a man aged 70 or older with acute or convalescent COVID-19. The sample comprised peripheral blood. CDR3 DNA: TGTGCCACCAGCAGAGATGGAGAGACTAATGAAAAACTGTTTTTT. The encoded protein is CATSRDGETNEKLFF.